The 25 T cell receptor beta chains given below trace back to one sample, sequenced in a study of radiotherapy plus CTLA-4 blockade in lung cancer. Profiled with immunoSEQ multiplex PCR; TCRdb holds only in-frame clones, not every one. The sample has about 60,000 clones, about four fifths seen once; the top ten hold roughly 3.9%. The starting material was peripheral blood, obtained from a patient treated with radiotherapy plus ipilimumab. These receptors all come from a human donor with non-small cell lung cancer who had a partial response to radiotherapy plus ipilimumab.

V and J are TRBV7-2 and TRBJ2-7, with D perhaps matching TRBD2 (6 bases). Germline assignment: CDR1 SGHTA and CDR2 FQGNSA. The CDR3 has 12 residues. V gave up 4 bases and J gave up 4 bases, with 8 bases separating them. The CDR3 bases are TGTGCCAGCAGCTCGACTAGTTACGAGCAGTACTTC. It is translated as CASSSTSYEQYF.

This chain links TRBV19 with TRBJ1-2; 8 positions match TRBD1. Germline V gives CDR1 LNHDA, CDR2 SQIVND (reference sequence). The trim removed 11 bases at V and 3 bases at J, leaving 8 bases unmatched. The CDR3 is made up of 13 amino acids. Written as DNA, the CDR3 is TGTGCCGTCAGGGGGCGGCTGGACTATGGCTACACCTTC. Its protein product is CAVRGRLDYGYTF. Drawing the rest from reference TRBV19 and TRBJ1-2, the complete variable domain is DGGITQSPKYLFRKEGQNVTLSCEQNLNHDAMYWYRQDPGQGLRLIYYSQIVNDFQKGDIAEGYSVSREKKESFPLTVTSAQKNPTAFYLCAVRGRLDYGYTFGSGTRLTVV.

The CDR3 nucleotides are TGTGCCAGCAGGGCGTTTATGGGGGGAACCGTCAATGAAAAACTGTTTTTT. As protein: CASRAFMGGTVNEKLFF. The J gene is TRBJ1-4, the V gene TRBV27; D is perhaps TRBD1 (5 bases). Germline V gives CDR1 MNHEY, CDR2 SMNVEV (reference sequence). The CDR3 runs 17 residues. With 6 bases removed from V and 5 bases from J, the gap between germline ends came to 22 bases.

In its sample, this clone was seen a few times. The V and J genes are TRBV18 and TRBJ1-2, with 9 bases lining up with TRBD1. CDR3 length: 15 residues. Germline CDR1 reads KGHSH; CDR2 reads LQKENI. Trimming took 5 bases from V and 7 from J; bases not matched to a gene: 11. The CDR3 DNA is TGTGCCAGCTCATCGGGGACAGGGCGCGTCGGTGGCTACACCTTC. Its translation: CASSSGTGRVGGYTF.

The chain carries TRBV6-5 and TRBJ2-2; TRBD2 might be the D (5 bases). This CDR3 has 14 amino acids. The V gene lost 4 bases and the J gene lost 5 bases, with 11 bases spanning the gap. Germline CDR1 is MNHEY and CDR2 is SVGAGI. CDR3 loop: CASSSGLRTGELFF. The CDR3, as DNA: TGTGCCAGCAGTTCGGGGTTAAGGACCGGGGAGCTGTTTTTT.

This clone was picked up one time. The chain carries TRBV7-9 and TRBJ1-1; weak D call: TRBD1 (5 bases). V gave up 5 bases and J gave up 11 bases, with 15 bases separating them. CDR1 is SEHNR and CDR2 is FQNEAQ in the germline V gene (reference sequence). This CDR3 spans 12 amino acids. The CDR3 loop is CASSVQEGRAFF. CDR3 nucleotide sequence: TGTGCCAGCAGCGTCCAGGAGGGGAGGGCTTTCTTT.

V usage is TRBV27 and J usage is TRBJ2-3; D call uncertain. Looked up from germline, CDR1 is MNHEY and CDR2 is SMNVEV (reference sequence). The CDR3 runs to 14 residues. The V gene lost 8 bases and the J gene lost 2 bases, with 14 bases spanning the gap. The DNA for the CDR3 is TGTGCCAGCGCCCCGGGTTCTCTCACAGATACGCAGTATTTT. It specifies CASAPGSLTDTQYF.

The rearrangement links TRBV6-1 to TRBJ1-5; no clear D gene. The CDR3 covers 13 residues. With 7 bases removed from V and 1 base from J, the gap between germline ends came to 8 bases. Germline V lookup: CDR1 MNHNS, CDR2 SASEGT. The CDR3 spells CASMRQSNQPQHF. Written as DNA, the CDR3 is TGTGCCAGCATGAGGCAGAGCAATCAGCCCCAGCATTTT.

This clone was seen only once. J is TRBJ2-5 and V is TRBV5-1; D possibly corresponds to TRBD1 (6 bases). V lost 5 bases, J lost 5 bases, and 16 bases lay in between. The germline V gene encodes CDR1 SGHRS and CDR2 YFSETQ. CDR3 size: 14 residues. CDR3 in amino acids: CASRLFEGVETQYF. CDR3 nucleotide sequence: TGCGCCAGCAGGTTGTTCGAGGGGGTGGAGACCCAGTACTTC.

The chain has TRBV5-8 and TRBJ2-5; 7 bases are shared with TRBD1. CDR1 and CDR2 (germline): SGHTS, YDEGEE. The junction had 0 bases not matched to a gene; V was cut back by 0 bases and J by 7 bases. This CDR3 region has 12 residues. As DNA, the CDR3 is TGTGCCAGCAGCTTGGACAGGGGGACCCAGTACTTC. Its translation: CASSLDRGTQYF.

The V and J genes are TRBV27 and TRBJ2-1, with 9 nucleotides matching TRBD2. Germline V lookup: CDR1 MNHEY, CDR2 SMNVEV (reference sequence). This CDR3 has 15 amino acids. J lost 5 bases, V lost 0 bases, and 2 bases had no gene match. The DNA of the CDR3 is TGTGCCAGCAGTTTATCGAGACTAGCGGACAATGAGCAGTTCTTC. It is translated as CASSLSRLADNEQFF.

The genes are TRBV10-1 and TRBJ2-1; D perhaps matches TRBD2 (5 bases). This CDR3 is 13 amino acids long. Germline CDR1 and CDR2: WNHNN and SYGVQD (reference sequence). Trimming took 2 bases from V and 4 from J, leaving 6 bases between them. CDR3 protein: CASSEEGYNEQFF. CDR3 DNA: TGCGCCAGCAGTGAGGAGGGATACAATGAGCAGTTCTTC.

Comment on this clone: The junction departs from the called germline gene at one end, perhaps through a read error. This sequence joins TRBV7-9 and TRBJ1-4, with no clear D. This CDR3 has 14 residues. Germline V lookup: CDR1 SEHNR, CDR2 FQNEAQ (reference sequence). CDR3 residues: CASSSDATNEKLLF. CDR3 DNA sequence: TGTGCCAGCAGCTCGGATGCAACTAATGAAAAACTGCTTTTT.

The J gene is TRBJ2-3, the V gene TRBV2; D is perhaps TRBD2 (5 bases). Germline V gene data show CDR1 as SNHLY and CDR2 as FYNNEI. The V end lost 1 base, the J end lost 5 bases, and 10 bases lay between the germline ends. The CDR3 is 14 residues long. The CDR3 is CASSEVIARDTQYF. The CDR3 DNA is TGTGCCAGCAGTGAAGTGATAGCGAGAGATACGCAGTATTTT.

CDR3 amino acids: CASRLRGNYGYTF. The CDR3 region has the DNA TGTGCCAGCAGGTTAAGGGGGAACTATGGCTACACCTTC. The gene calls are TRBV27 and TRBJ1-2, with D possibly matching TRBD1 (6 bases). Germline CDR1 reads MNHEY; CDR2 reads SMNVEV (reference sequence). Trimming removed 6 bases at V and 2 bases at J, with 10 bases between. This CDR3 has 13 residues.

J is TRBJ1-2 and V is TRBV5-4, with D unclear. Looked up from germline, CDR1 is SGHNT and CDR2 is YYREEE (reference sequence). The CDR3 runs 15 residues. V lost 0 bases and J lost 7, with 16 bases in between. The CDR3 DNA reads TGTGCCAGCAGCTTGGGAGTGGCTGAGGTGGGTGGCTACACCTTC. It translates to CASSLGVAEVGGYTF.

This chain uses TRBV5-1 with TRBJ1-5, with D maybe TRBD1 (5 bases). CDR3 size: 15 residues. Germline values: CDR1 SGHRS, CDR2 YFSETQ. V shed 0 bases and J shed 0 bases, with 7 bases lying between them. CDR3 amino acids: CASSLGTNSNQPQHF. For the CDR3, the DNA is TGCGCCAGCAGCTTGGGGACAAATAGCAATCAGCCCCAGCATTTT.

The V gene is TRBV4-1, the J gene TRBJ2-7, with 7 nucleotides matching TRBD2. This CDR3 is 15 amino acids long. Germline V gene data show CDR1 as MGHRA and CDR2 as YSYEKL. J was trimmed by 2 bases and V by 6 bases; bases with no gene match: 10. The CDR3 coding sequence is TGCGCCAGCAGACCCTCCCCTGCGGGAGCCTACGAGCAGTACTTC. Protein: CASRPSPAGAYEQYF.

In regard to this clone: One end of the junction is discordant with germline, which a read error may explain. The J gene is TRBJ2-1, the V gene TRBV15; no clear D. Germline V gives CDR1 LNHNV, CDR2 YYDKDF (reference sequence). The CDR3 totals 14 residues. CDR3 sequence: CATSRDRLPNAQFF. In DNA, the CDR3 is TGTGCCACCAGCAGAGATAGATTACCCAATGCGCAGTTCTTC. The full variable domain, rest sourced from reference TRBV15 and TRBJ2-1, is DAMVIQNPRYQVTQFGKPVTLSCSQTLNHNVMYWYQQKSSQAPKLLFHYYDKDFNNEADTPDNFQSRRPNTSFCFLDIRSPGLGDTAMYLCATSRDRLPNAQFFGPGTRLTVL.

The chain couples TRBV10-2 to TRBJ1-1; no definite D call. Trimming took 4 bases from V and 5 from J, leaving 11 bases between them. Germline V gives CDR1 WSHSY, CDR2 SAAADI. The CDR3 is made up of 13 amino acids. The CDR3 loop reads CASSARGSTEAFF. The CDR3 region has the DNA TGCGCCAGCAGTGCTCGGGGTTCGACTGAAGCTTTCTTT.

The chain joins TRBV7-9 to TRBJ1-1, with D hard to call. This CDR3 contains 13 residues. Germline assignment: CDR1 SEHNR and CDR2 FQNEAQ (reference sequence). V lost 5 bases to trimming and J lost 9 bases, with 16 bases between them. The CDR3 DNA is TGTGCCAGCAGCCCGCGGGAGTTTGGTAAAGCTTTCTTT. Translating it yields CASSPREFGKAFF.

This clone showed up just a few times. The chain recombines TRBV7-3 with TRBJ2-3; perhaps TRBD1 as D (6 bases). The CDR3 is 15 residues long. V lost 5 bases and J 5 bases, leaving 17 bases between the germline ends. CDR1 and CDR2 from the germline V gene are SGHTA and FQGTGA. CDR3: CASSPGTYLGDTQYF. Here the CDR3 DNA reads TGTGCCAGCAGCCCCGGGACATACCTGGGAGATACGCAGTATTTT.

V is TRBV11-2 and J is TRBJ1-1; TRBD1 agrees at 7 bases. Germline assignment: CDR1 SGHAT and CDR2 FQNNGV. The J segment lost 0 bases and the V segment lost 5 bases, leaving 6 bases of the junction unmatched. CDR3 size: 15 residues. CDR3 region: CASSPYRGMNTEAFF. DNA for the CDR3: TGTGCCAGCAGCCCTTACAGGGGTATGAACACTGAAGCTTTCTTT.

The V gene is TRBV27, the J gene TRBJ1-1, with 9 bases aligning to TRBD1. CDR1 is MNHEY and CDR2 is SMNVEV in the germline V gene (reference sequence). Unmatched junction bases numbered 6, after V lost 2 bases and J lost 5 bases. This CDR3 comprises 15 residues. This CDR3 reads CASSLKRTGATEAFF. In DNA form, the CDR3 reads TGTGCCAGCAGTTTAAAGCGGACAGGGGCAACTGAAGCTTTCTTT.

The V and J genes are TRBV28 and TRBJ2-7; D is perhaps TRBD2 (6 bases). V was trimmed by 4 bases and J by 2 bases, leaving 15 bases between them. The CDR3 extends over 15 amino acids. Germline V CDR1 and CDR2: MDHEN, SYDVKM. CDR3 sequence reads: CASSSGTPIPYEQYF. The DNA of the CDR3 is TGTGCCAGCAGTTCCGGGACTCCAATTCCCTACGAGCAGTACTTC. Combining the CDR3 with reference TRBV28 and TRBJ2-7 gives the whole variable domain DVKVTQSSRYLVKRTGEKVFLECVQDMDHENMFWYRQDPGLGLRLIYFSYDVKMKEKGDIPEGYSVSREKKERFSLILESASTNQTSMYLCASSSGTPIPYEQYFGPGTRLTVT.